A selection of T cell receptor beta chains follows, all from one sample in a study of shared clonotypes between healthy human individuals. TCRdb keeps only in-frame clones here, not all; method: immunoSEQ multiplex PCR. The top ten clones hold roughly 1.8% of a sample with millions of clones, 85% to 95% of them seen once. Specimen: naive CD8+ T cells from PBMCs. All receptors come from a man between 18 and 35 years old in good health. Some clones in this sample may be carry-over from other donors' samples. CDR3s include the opening cysteine and the closing phenylalanine or tryptophan. The order of the fields is J gene, V gene, D gene, clone size, CDR3 protein, CDR3 DNA. D genes are given only for firm matches. Size tells how often a clone was seen (once, few, many) or the class of an expanded clone, and some rows leave it out.

j_gene: TRBJ2-1; v_gene: TRBV9; d_gene: .; abundance: .; CDR3aa: CASSGGGEQFF; CDR3nt: TGTGCCAGCAGCGGTGGAGGTGAGCAGTTCTTC
j_gene: TRBJ2-7; v_gene: TRBV10-2; d_gene: .; abundance: once; CDR3aa: CASSESVRASHEQYF; CDR3nt: TGCGCCAGCAGTGAGTCCGTTAGGGCTTCCCACGAGCAGTACTTC
j_gene: TRBJ1-5; v_gene: TRBV10-3; d_gene: .; abundance: .; CDR3aa: CAISESLIPSNQPQHF; CDR3nt: TGTGCCATCAGTGAGTCGTTGATACCGAGCAATCAGCCCCAGCATTTT
j_gene: TRBJ1-2; v_gene: TRBV30; d_gene: .; abundance: .; CDR3aa: CAWSVPPQGSLYCYTF; CDR3nt: TGTGCCTGGAGTGTACCCCCACAGGGAAGCCTCTATTGCTACACCTTC
j_gene: TRBJ2-1; v_gene: TRBV4-3; d_gene: TRBD1; abundance: once; CDR3aa: CASSQDVDRDSNNEQFF; CDR3nt: TGCGCCAGCAGCCAAGATGTTGATAGGGACAGCAACAATGAGCAGTTCTTC
j_gene: TRBJ2-7; v_gene: TRBV9; d_gene: .; abundance: .; CDR3aa: CASSVGGLPYEQYF; CDR3nt: TGTGCCAGCAGCGTAGGCGGACTACCCTACGAGCAGTACTTC
j_gene: TRBJ2-7; v_gene: TRBV27; d_gene: .; abundance: .; CDR3aa: CASSLSMGEKTYEQYF; CDR3nt: TGTGCCAGCAGTTTATCGATGGGCGAGAAGACCTACGAGCAGTACTTC
j_gene: TRBJ1-4; v_gene: TRBV9; d_gene: .; abundance: .; CDR3aa: CASSATGSGEKLFF; CDR3nt: TGTGCCAGCAGCGCCACTGGTTCCGGAGAAAAACTGTTTTTT
j_gene: TRBJ2-2; v_gene: TRBV6-1; d_gene: .; abundance: .; CDR3aa: CASSEAWRTNTGELFF; CDR3nt: TGTGCCAGCAGTGAAGCTTGGAGAACGAACACCGGGGAGCTGTTTTTT
j_gene: TRBJ2-3; v_gene: TRBV27; d_gene: TRBD2; abundance: .; CDR3aa: CASSYLSGRVGDTQYF; CDR3nt: TGTGCCAGCAGTTACCTGTCGGGGAGGGTTGGAGATACGCAGTATTTT
j_gene: TRBJ1-2; v_gene: TRBV2; d_gene: .; abundance: .; CDR3aa: CASKIGGFNYGYTF; CDR3nt: TGTGCCAGCAAGATCGGCGGCTTTAACTATGGCTACACCTTC
j_gene: TRBJ2-2; v_gene: TRBV30; d_gene: .; abundance: .; CDR3aa: CAWSYGTPTGELFF; CDR3nt: TGTGCCTGGAGTTACGGGACTCCCACCGGGGAGCTGTTTTTT
j_gene: TRBJ2-7; v_gene: TRBV7-9; d_gene: .; abundance: .; CDR3aa: CASSLDLLDEQYF; CDR3nt: TGTGCCAGCAGCTTAGACCTACTGGACGAGCAGTACTTC
j_gene: TRBJ2-7; v_gene: TRBV2; d_gene: .; abundance: .; CDR3aa: CASSEIGGLSYEQYF; CDR3nt: TGTGCCAGCAGTGAAATCGGGGGTCTCTCCTACGAGCAGTACTTC
j_gene: TRBJ1-3; v_gene: TRBV28; d_gene: .; abundance: few; CDR3aa: CASSFLAGLSGNTIYF; CDR3nt: TGTGCCAGCAGTTTTCTCGCAGGGCTCTCTGGAAACACCATATATTTT
j_gene: TRBJ2-1; v_gene: TRBV7-2; d_gene: TRBD1; abundance: .; CDR3aa: CASSFGWGQKYNEQFF; CDR3nt: TGTGCCAGCAGCTTTGGGTGGGGACAGAAGTACAATGAGCAGTTCTTC
j_gene: TRBJ2-7; v_gene: TRBV19; d_gene: .; abundance: .; CDR3aa: CASSIGGRSYEQYF; CDR3nt: TGTGCCAGTAGTATCGGAGGGCGGTCCTACGAGCAGTACTTC
j_gene: TRBJ1-5; v_gene: TRBV4-1; d_gene: TRBD1; abundance: once; CDR3aa: CASRSEPHRGGSNQPQHF; CDR3nt: TGCGCCAGCAGATCGGAACCCCACAGGGGCGGGAGCAATCAGCCCCAGCATTTT
j_gene: TRBJ2-1; v_gene: TRBV2; d_gene: .; abundance: .; CDR3aa: CASRKGDEQFF; CDR3nt: TGTGCCAGCAGGAAGGGGGATGAGCAGTTCTTC
j_gene: TRBJ1-1; v_gene: TRBV9; d_gene: .; abundance: few; CDR3aa: CASSVDGENTEAFF; CDR3nt: TGTGCCAGCAGCGTAGATGGCGAGAACACTGAAGCTTTCTTT
j_gene: TRBJ1-3; v_gene: TRBV30; d_gene: .; abundance: .; CDR3aa: CAWFGNTIYF; CDR3nt: TGTGCCTGGTTTGGAAACACCATATATTTT
j_gene: TRBJ2-3; v_gene: TRBV6-5; d_gene: .; abundance: .; CDR3aa: CASTTWGNRADTQYF; CDR3nt: TGTGCCAGCACCACGTGGGGGAATCGTGCAGATACGCAGTATTTT
j_gene: TRBJ2-7; v_gene: TRBV2; d_gene: TRBD2; abundance: .; CDR3aa: CASSEAAGTSGSYEQYF; CDR3nt: TGTGCCAGCAGTGAAGCGGCCGGGACTAGCGGGAGCTACGAGCAGTACTTC
j_gene: TRBJ1-4; v_gene: TRBV7-2; d_gene: .; abundance: .; CDR3aa: CASSLGGGADEKLFF; CDR3nt: TGTGCCAGCAGCTTAGGGGGAGGGGCCGATGAAAAACTGTTTTTT
j_gene: TRBJ2-7; v_gene: TRBV7-2; d_gene: TRBD2; abundance: .; CDR3aa: CASSLSGRPPSYEQYF; CDR3nt: TGTGCCAGCAGCTTAAGCGGGAGGCCACCCTCCTACGAGCAGTACTTC
j_gene: TRBJ2-7; v_gene: TRBV5-1; d_gene: .; abundance: .; CDR3aa: CASSLAPSLSYEQYF; CDR3nt: TGCGCCAGCAGCCTAGCCCCTTCTTTGTCCTACGAGCAGTACTTC
j_gene: TRBJ2-7; v_gene: TRBV10-2; d_gene: .; abundance: .; CDR3aa: CASVGSGEQYF; CDR3nt: TGCGCCAGTGTAGGGAGTGGTGAGCAGTACTTC
j_gene: TRBJ2-3; v_gene: TRBV9; d_gene: .; abundance: .; CDR3aa: CASSVGSGDTQYF; CDR3nt: TGTGCCAGCAGCGTAGGATCCGGAGATACGCAGTATTTT
j_gene: TRBJ2-4; v_gene: TRBV14; d_gene: TRBD1; abundance: .; CDR3aa: CASSRGQGAKNIQYF; CDR3nt: TGTGCCAGCAGTCGAGGACAGGGCGCCAAAAACATTCAGTACTTC
j_gene: TRBJ1-1; v_gene: TRBV28; d_gene: .; abundance: .; CDR3aa: CASSQGRVVLDTEAFF; CDR3nt: TGTGCCAGCAGTCAGGGAAGGGTGGTATTGGACACTGAAGCTTTCTTT
j_gene: TRBJ2-7; v_gene: TRBV27; d_gene: TRBD1; abundance: .; CDR3aa: CASSTRTGEMAHEQYF; CDR3nt: TGTGCCAGCAGTACGAGAACAGGGGAAATGGCCCACGAGCAGTACTTC
j_gene: TRBJ1-6; v_gene: TRBV4-2; d_gene: TRBD1; abundance: .; CDR3aa: CASSQEWDSNNSPLHF; CDR3nt: TGTGCCAGCAGCCAAGAGTGGGACAGCAATAATTCACCCCTCCACTTT
j_gene: TRBJ1-3; v_gene: TRBV4-1; d_gene: TRBD1; abundance: .; CDR3aa: CASSQNRGPGNTIYF; CDR3nt: TGCGCCAGCAGCCAGAACAGGGGGCCTGGAAACACCATATATTTT